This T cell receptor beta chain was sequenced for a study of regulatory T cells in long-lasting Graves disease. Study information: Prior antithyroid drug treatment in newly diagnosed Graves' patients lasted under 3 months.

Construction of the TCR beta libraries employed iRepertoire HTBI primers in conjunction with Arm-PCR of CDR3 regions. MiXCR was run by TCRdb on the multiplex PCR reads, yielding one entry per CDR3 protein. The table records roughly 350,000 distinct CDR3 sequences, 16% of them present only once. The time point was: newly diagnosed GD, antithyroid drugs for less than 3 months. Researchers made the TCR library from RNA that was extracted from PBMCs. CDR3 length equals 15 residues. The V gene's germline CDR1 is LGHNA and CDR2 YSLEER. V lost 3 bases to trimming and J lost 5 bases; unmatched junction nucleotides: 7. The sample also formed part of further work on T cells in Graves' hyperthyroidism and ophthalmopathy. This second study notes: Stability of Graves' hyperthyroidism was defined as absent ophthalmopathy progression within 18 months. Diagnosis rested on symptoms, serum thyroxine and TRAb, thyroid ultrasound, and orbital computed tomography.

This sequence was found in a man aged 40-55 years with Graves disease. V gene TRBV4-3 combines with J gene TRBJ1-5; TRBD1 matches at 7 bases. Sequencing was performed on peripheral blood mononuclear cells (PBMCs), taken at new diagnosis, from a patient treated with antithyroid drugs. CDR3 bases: TGCGCCAGCAGCCAGGAGACAGGGATCTATCAGCCCCAGCATTTT. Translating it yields CASSQETGIYQPQHF.